The 4 T cell receptor beta chains below come from one sample, sequenced in a study of human T cells and chemical hapten exposure. As for time point: pre-sensitization, week 0. This sample's treatment: therapeutic diphenylcyclopropenone sensitization with weekly scalp DPC. MiXCR, run by TCRdb on the RACE reads, gives a single entry per CDR3 protein. The data show more than 300,000 distinct CDR3 sequences, approximately 5.8% seen once. Sequencing was performed on whole blood, taken in connection with sensitization to the hapten diphenylcyclopropenone (DPC). Receptor source: a young woman with alopecia areata. Some clones in this sample may be carry-over from other donors' samples.

This clonotype was counted only a few times. V and J are TRBV19 and TRBJ2-1; TRBD2 matches 7 bases. Germline V gives CDR1 LNHDA, CDR2 SQIVND (reference sequence). The CDR3 is 16 amino acids. The J segment lost 7 bases and the V segment lost 5 bases, leaving 14 bases of the junction unmatched. CDR3: CASSALGGGGRNEQFF. The CDR3 DNA sequence: TGTGCCAGTAGTGCCCTTGGCGGGGGAGGCCGGAATGAGCAGTTCTTC.

The table lists this clonotype with a few counts. The rearrangement uses TRBV6-1 and TRBJ2-7; either TRBD1 or TRBD2 may supply D (5 bases each). This CDR3 spans 14 amino acids. Trimming shortened V by 7 bases and J by 3 bases, and 16 bases separated the two germline ends. Germline V gene sequence: CDR1 MNHNS, CDR2 SASEGT. In DNA form, the CDR3 reads TGTGCCAGCACCGAAATGGGACCGATCTACGAGCAGTACTTC. It yields the protein CASTEMGPIYEQYF.

The rearrangement uses TRBV6-1 and TRBJ1-1, with D possibly TRBD1 on 6 matching bases. Germline assignment: CDR1 MNHNS and CDR2 SASEGT. This CDR3 has 15 residues. Trimming took off 7 bases at V and 0 bases at J, with 15 bases between the two ends. CDR3 sequence: CASTFWTAMNTEAFF. The CDR3 DNA reads TGTGCCAGCACCTTCTGGACAGCAATGAACACTGAAGCTTTCTTT.

This rearrangement joins TRBV5-5 to TRBJ1-2, with TRBD1 matching over 7 bases. V trimming: 4 bases; J trimming: 6 bases; junction bases outside the gene matches: 9. CDR1 and CDR2 (germline): SGHKS, YYEKEE (reference sequence). The CDR3 spans 14 residues. Written as DNA, the CDR3 is TGTGCCAGCAGCCAGACCGACAGGGCAAATGGCTACACCTTC. It specifies CASSQTDRANGYTF.